This T cell receptor beta chain was obtained from a study of T cell repertoires in cytomegalovirus infection. Study-level background: Public TCR beta signatures provided an indication of both CMV infection and a matching HLA type.

From the reads, TCRdb called clonotypes with MiXCR, one entry per CDR3 protein. The table shows roughly 250,000 distinct CDR3 sequences, with roughly 12% occurring only once. This clonotype was detected many times. The germline gives CDR1 MDHEN, CDR2 SYDVKM. The ends were cut back, 3 bases at V and 8 bases at J, with 10 bases in the middle. The CDR3 sequence is 13 residues long. The chain is built from TRBV28 and TRBJ2-2; D not certain. Sequences were obtained from PBMCs. The receptor was derived from a human donor in good health (CMV status not recorded). Some clones in this sample may be carry-over from other donors' samples. CDR3 sequence: CASSFSGPGELFF. In nucleotides, the CDR3 is TGTGCCAGCAGTTTTTCTGGGCCGGGGGAGCTGTTTTTT.